This TCR beta chain was captured in a study of T cell repertoires in cytomegalovirus infection. The wider study: Both recently identified HLA-C-restricted and well-studied HLA-B-restricted CMV epitopes were used in the study. Matching HLA type and CMV infection were both indicated by public TCR beta signatures. Whole-study results and caveats: The cumulative frequency of public TCR beta families identified carriers of CMV plus the relevant HLA. CMV-specific TCR beta clonotypes restricted by HLA-C were the ones dominating the ex vivo response.

V was trimmed by 0 bases and J by 5 bases, leaving 11 bases between them. Germline CDR1 SGHVS, CDR2 FQNEAQ. The CDR3 loop spans 15 amino acids. The table lists this clonotype with a few counts. Its target is unknown. TCRdb processed the reads anew with MiXCR; each CDR3 protein has one entry. The sample records 380,000 or so distinct CDR3 sequences, about a third being singletons. The material was cultured PBMCs, obtained from culture after CMV antigen stimulation. This chain links TRBV7-8 with TRBJ2-1, with D possibly TRBD2 on 5 matching bases. This receptor was taken from a human donor in good health (CMV status not recorded). Some clones in this sample may be carry-over from other donors' samples. This CDR3 is CASSLAPSTHNEQFF. In DNA form, the CDR3 reads TGTGCCAGCAGCTTAGCTCCTAGCACCCACAATGAGCAGTTCTTC.